This T cell receptor beta chain was sequenced in a study of CDR3 diversity in severe acne. TCRdb passed the PCR reads through MiXCR, listing each CDR3 protein once. The repertoire holds tens of thousands of distinct CDR3 sequences, with around 53% as singletons. The sample was blood. This receptor was identified in a male donor in good health, without acne.

CDR3 sequence (DNA): TGCAGTGCTAGAGATAGGGAACTAGCGGGGGCCCAGTACGAGCAGTACTTC. This encodes CSARDRELAGAQYEQYF. This chain joins TRBV20-1 and TRBJ2-7; TRBD2 aligns across 11 bases. Trimming at V came to 0 bases and at J to 4 bases, leaving 11 bases not matched to a gene. The CDR3 sequence is 17 residues long. Germline lookup yields CDR1 DFQATT and CDR2 SNEGSKA (reference sequence).